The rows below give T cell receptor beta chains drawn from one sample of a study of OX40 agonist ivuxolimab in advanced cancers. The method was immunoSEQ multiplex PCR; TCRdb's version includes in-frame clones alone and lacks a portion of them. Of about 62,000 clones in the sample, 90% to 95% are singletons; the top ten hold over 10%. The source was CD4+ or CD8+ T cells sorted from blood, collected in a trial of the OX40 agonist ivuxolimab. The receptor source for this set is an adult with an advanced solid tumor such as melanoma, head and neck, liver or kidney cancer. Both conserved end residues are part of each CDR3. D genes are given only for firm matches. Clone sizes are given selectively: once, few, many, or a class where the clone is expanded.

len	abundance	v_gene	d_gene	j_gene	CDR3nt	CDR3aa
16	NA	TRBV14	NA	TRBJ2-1	TGTGCCAGCAGCCCCCGGGGGACGTCGGCCATGAGAGAGCAGTTCTTC	CASSPRGTSAMREQFF
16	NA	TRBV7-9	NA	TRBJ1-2	TGTGCCAGCAGCTTAGGGCGGGACAACCTTAACTATGGCTACACCTTC	CASSLGRDNLNYGYTF
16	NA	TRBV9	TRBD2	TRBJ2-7	TGTGCCAGCAGCGTGGGACTAGCGGGGGTGTACAACGAGCAGTACTTC	CASSVGLAGVYNEQYF
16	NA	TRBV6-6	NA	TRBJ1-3	TGTGCCAGCAGTTACCAAGACTTGAGCTCTGGAAACACCATATATTTT	CASSYQDLSSGNTIYF
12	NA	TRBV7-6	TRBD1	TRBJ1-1	TGTGCCAGCAGTACGGGGACAGGGGAAGCTTTCTTT	CASSTGTGEAFF
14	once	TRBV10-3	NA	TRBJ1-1	TGTGCCATCAGTGAGGGGGGACCGTACACTGAAGCTTTCTTT	CAISEGGPYTEAFF
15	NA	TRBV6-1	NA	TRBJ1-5	TGTGCCAGCAGTGCTTCTTCATCAGGGAACCAGCCCCAGCATTTT	CASSASSSGNQPQHF
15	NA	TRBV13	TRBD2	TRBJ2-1	TGTGCCAGCAGCTTAGGGTCTAGCGGGGTGAATGAGCAGTTCTTC	CASSLGSSGVNEQFF
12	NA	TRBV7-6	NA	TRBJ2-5	TGTGCCAGCAGCCAACCACTAGCGACCCAGTACTTC	CASSQPLATQYF
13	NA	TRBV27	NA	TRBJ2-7	TGTGCCAGCAGTTTTGCAGGGATCTACGAGCAGTACTTC	CASSFAGIYEQYF
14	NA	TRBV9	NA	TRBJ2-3	TGTGCCAGCAGCCCCGTCAGGGCGGCAGATACGCAGTATTTT	CASSPVRAADTQYF
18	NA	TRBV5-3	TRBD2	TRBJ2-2	TGTGCCAGAAGCTTGGGGAAAGCGGGAGGGCCAAAGGCCGGGGAGCTGTTTTTT	CARSLGKAGGPKAGELFF
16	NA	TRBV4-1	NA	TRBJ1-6	TGCGCCAGCAGCCCGCTGGACGGCTCCTATAATTCACCCCTCCACTTT	CASSPLDGSYNSPLHF
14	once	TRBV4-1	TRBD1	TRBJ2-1	TGCGCCAGCAGCGGTAAGGACAGGGATGGTGAGCAGTTCTTC	CASSGKDRDGEQFF
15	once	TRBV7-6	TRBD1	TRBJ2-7	TGTGCCAGCAGCCCATCAGGGGGAAAGGTCTACGAGCAGTACTTC	CASSPSGGKVYEQYF
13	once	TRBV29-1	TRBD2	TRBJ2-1	TGCAGCGTACCGGGACTAGCGGACAATGAGCAGTTCTTC	CSVPGLADNEQFF
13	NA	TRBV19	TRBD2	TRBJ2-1	TGTGCCAGCGCTAGCGGACCTTACAATGAGCAGTTCTTC	CASASGPYNEQFF
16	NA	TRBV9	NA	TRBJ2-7	TGTGCCAGCAGCGTAGGCCCTGGCGCCGGGGCCTACGAGCAGTACTTC	CASSVGPGAGAYEQYF
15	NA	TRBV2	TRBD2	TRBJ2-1	TGTGCCAGCAGTGAAAGCGGCGGGGGGGCCCATGAGCAGTTCTTC	CASSESGGGAHEQFF
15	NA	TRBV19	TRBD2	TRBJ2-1	TGTGCCAGTAGAACTTCGCGGGAGTCCTACAATGAGCAGTTCTTC	CASRTSRESYNEQFF
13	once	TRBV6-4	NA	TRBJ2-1	TGTGCCAGCAGTGTTTGGGCAGACAATGAGCAGTTCTTC	CASSVWADNEQFF
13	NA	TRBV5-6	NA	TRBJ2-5	TGTGCCAGCAGCTCCCCAGAGGAAGAGACCCAGTACTTC	CASSSPEEETQYF
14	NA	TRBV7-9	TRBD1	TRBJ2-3	TGTGCCAGCAGCGATCATGATACGGGACAGGGGGAGTATTTT	CASSDHDTGQGEYF
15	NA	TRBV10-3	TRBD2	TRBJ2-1	TGTGCCATCAGTGATCTGACTAGCACCCCTGGGGAGCAGTTCTTC	CAISDLTSTPGEQFF
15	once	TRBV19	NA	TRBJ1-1	TGTGCCAGTAGTAGACTTCAGGGTGGAAACACTGAAGCTTTCTTT	CASSRLQGGNTEAFF
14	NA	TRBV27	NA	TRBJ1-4	TGTGCCAGCAGTATCAGAGGGACAAATGAAAAACTGTTTTTT	CASSIRGTNEKLFF
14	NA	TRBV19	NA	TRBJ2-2	TGTGCCAGTAGAGACTTTAGAAACACCGGGGAGCTGTTTTTT	CASRDFRNTGELFF
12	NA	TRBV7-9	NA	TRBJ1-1	TGTGCCAGCAGCTTAGACAGTTCCGGGGCTTTCTTT	CASSLDSSGAFF